The 13 T cell receptor beta chains in this list originate from one sample, sequenced in a study of T cell changes during pregnancy in multiple sclerosis. Using immunoSEQ multiplex PCR, the repertoire was profiled, and TCRdb retains in-frame clones only, with some absent. The sample lists just under 85,000 clones; just over 90% were seen once. Here the sequenced sample was peripheral blood, taken in the first trimester of pregnancy. Receptors were obtained from a female donor with multiple sclerosis, enrolled in a pregnancy study.

The chain couples TRBV19 to TRBJ2-7; 8 bases match TRBD2. The germline gives CDR1 LNHDA, CDR2 SQIVND (reference sequence). The junction had 10 bases not matched to a gene; V was cut back by 5 bases and J by 7 bases. This CDR3 contains 14 residues. This CDR3 reads CASSLGGRYAEQYF. The CDR3 DNA is TGTGCCAGTAGTCTCGGCGGGAGGTACGCGGAGCAGTACTTC.

The genes are TRBV5-8 and TRBJ2-1; D gene unclear. This CDR3 comprises 15 residues. The germline V gene encodes CDR1 SGHTS and CDR2 YDEGEE. Trimming shortened V by 0 bases and J by 0 bases, and 7 bases separated the two germline ends. The CDR3 reads CASSLGPSSYNEQFF. For the CDR3, the DNA is TGTGCCAGCAGCTTGGGACCTAGCTCCTACAATGAGCAGTTCTTC.

The chain uses TRBV6-5 and TRBJ1-1, with D possibly TRBD1 on 5 matching bases. Trimming pared 2 bases from V and 6 bases from J, leaving 19 bases between. The germline gives CDR1 MNHEY, CDR2 SVGAGI. This CDR3 is 16 amino acids long. The CDR3 sequence is CASSYGGGRASAEAFF. As DNA, the CDR3 is TGTGCCAGCAGTTACGGGGGGGGGAGGGCGAGCGCTGAAGCTTTCTTT.

V and J are TRBV7-6 and TRBJ2-2; 9 bases agree with TRBD1. Germline trimming cut 5 bases from V and 6 bases from J; bases unmatched to any gene: 10. The CDR3 has 16 residues. CDR1 and CDR2 from the germline V gene are SGHVS and FNYEAQ. CDR3 DNA: TGTGCCAGCAGCCCCCAGACCGGGACAGGGCCCGGGGAGCTGTTTTTT. This sequence encodes CASSPQTGTGPGELFF.

V usage is TRBV29-1 and J usage is TRBJ1-5; possible D gene TRBD1, 5 bases. The ends were cut back, 5 bases at V and 6 bases at J, with 17 bases in the middle. Germline CDR1 SQVTM, CDR2 ANQGSEA. The length of the CDR3 is 14 residues. In nucleotides, the CDR3 is TGCAGCGTTACTTTGACAGTCGGTGGTCAGCCCCAGCATTTT. Translation gives CSVTLTVGGQPQHF.

This chain joins TRBV30 and TRBJ2-2; 8 bases agree with TRBD1. CDR3 length equals 16 residues. V shed 0 bases and J 4 bases; nucleotides not matched to a gene: 7. Germline V gene data show CDR1 as GTSNPN and CDR2 as SVGIG (reference sequence). The CDR3 DNA follows: TGTGCCTGGAGTGTAGGACAGGGCATAATCACCGGGGAGCTGTTTTTT. Translation gives CAWSVGQGIITGELFF.

CDR3 bases: TGTGCCAGTAGTGCTAGCGGAGCACAAGAGACCCAGTACTTC. Translation gives CASSASGAQETQYF. The chain links TRBV19 to TRBJ2-5; 7 bases are shared with TRBD2. The CDR3 is 14 amino acids. CDR1 is LNHDA and CDR2 is SQIVND in the germline V gene (reference sequence). Losses at the gene ends were 5 bases for V and 2 bases for J; bases not matched to a gene: 5.

The CDR3 reads CASSLGVAGKDTQYF. In nucleotides, the CDR3 is TGCGCCAGCAGCTTGGGGGTAGCGGGGAAAGATACGCAGTATTTT. The rearrangement links TRBV5-1 to TRBJ2-3; 8 bases map to TRBD2. Germline V CDR1 and CDR2: SGHRS, YFSETQ. The trim removed 0 bases at V and 5 bases at J, leaving 5 bases unmatched. The CDR3 is 15 amino acids. Complete variable domain (other parts from reference TRBV5-1 and TRBJ2-3): KAGVTQTPRYLIKTRGQQVTLSCSPISGHRSVSWYQQTPGQGLQFLFEYFSETQRNKGNFPGRFSGRQFSNSRSEMNVSTLELGDSALYLCASSLGVAGKDTQYFGPGTRLTVL.

V is TRBV18 and J is TRBJ2-1, with TRBD1 identical over 9 bases. The length of the CDR3 is 13 residues. V was pared by 7 bases and J by 7 bases, with 5 bases of the junction left unmatched. CDR1 and CDR2 from the germline V gene are KGHSH and LQKENI. The CDR3 loop is CASLSGTGNEQFF. The CDR3 DNA reads as TGTGCCAGCTTATCCGGGACAGGGAATGAGCAGTTCTTC.

V is TRBV11-2 and J is TRBJ2-2, with D possibly TRBD2 on 7 matching bases. Germline V gene sequence: CDR1 SGHAT, CDR2 FQNNGV. V was shortened by 4 bases and J by 7 bases, with 13 bases between the two germline ends. CDR3 length equals 14 residues. CDR3 in amino acids: CASSSTRGGGELFF. The CDR3 bases are TGTGCCAGCAGCTCGACGAGGGGGGGCGGGGAGCTGTTTTTT. The full variable domain, in which reference TRBV11-2 and TRBJ2-2 provide the parts outside the CDR3, is EAGVAQSPRYKIIEKRQSVAFWCNPISGHATLYWYQQILGQGPKLLIQFQNNGVVDDSQLPKDRFSAERLKGVDSTLKIQPAKLEDSAVYLCASSSTRGGGELFFGEGSRLTVL.

This clone turned up a few times. The genes are TRBV5-6 and TRBJ1-1; no reliable D call. Deletions cut 2 bases from V and 3 bases from J, with 5 bases between. This CDR3 has 12 residues. Germline CDR1 SGHDT, CDR2 YYEEEE. CDR3 loop: CASSLLDTEAFF. For the CDR3, the DNA is TGTGCCAGCAGCTTACTGGACACTGAAGCTTTCTTT. The variable domain in full, completed from reference TRBV5-6 and TRBJ1-1, reads DAGVTQSPTHLIKTRGQQVTLRCSPKSGHDTVSWYQQALGQGPQFIFQYYEEEERQRGNFPDRFSGHQFPNYSSELNVNALLLGDSALYLCASSLLDTEAFFGQGTRLTVV.

V is TRBV14 and J is TRBJ1-2; 9 bases align to TRBD1. The CDR3 is made up of 17 amino acids. The trim removed 1 base at V and 0 bases at J, leaving 6 bases unmatched. Germline CDR1 is SGHDN and CDR2 is FVKESK. This CDR3 reads CASSQVTGGASNYGYTF. Here the CDR3 DNA reads TGTGCCAGCAGCCAAGTAACAGGGGGCGCATCTAACTATGGCTACACCTTC.

The gene calls are TRBV4-3 and TRBJ2-7; D perhaps matches TRBD1 (5 bases). Germline V gene sequence: CDR1 LGHNA, CDR2 YSLEER. Trimming took off 1 base at V and 3 bases at J, with 10 bases between the two ends. The CDR3 spans 14 residues. This CDR3 is CASSQVTGDYEQYF. The CDR3 region has the DNA TGCGCCAGCAGCCAAGTAACAGGCGACTACGAGCAGTACTTC.